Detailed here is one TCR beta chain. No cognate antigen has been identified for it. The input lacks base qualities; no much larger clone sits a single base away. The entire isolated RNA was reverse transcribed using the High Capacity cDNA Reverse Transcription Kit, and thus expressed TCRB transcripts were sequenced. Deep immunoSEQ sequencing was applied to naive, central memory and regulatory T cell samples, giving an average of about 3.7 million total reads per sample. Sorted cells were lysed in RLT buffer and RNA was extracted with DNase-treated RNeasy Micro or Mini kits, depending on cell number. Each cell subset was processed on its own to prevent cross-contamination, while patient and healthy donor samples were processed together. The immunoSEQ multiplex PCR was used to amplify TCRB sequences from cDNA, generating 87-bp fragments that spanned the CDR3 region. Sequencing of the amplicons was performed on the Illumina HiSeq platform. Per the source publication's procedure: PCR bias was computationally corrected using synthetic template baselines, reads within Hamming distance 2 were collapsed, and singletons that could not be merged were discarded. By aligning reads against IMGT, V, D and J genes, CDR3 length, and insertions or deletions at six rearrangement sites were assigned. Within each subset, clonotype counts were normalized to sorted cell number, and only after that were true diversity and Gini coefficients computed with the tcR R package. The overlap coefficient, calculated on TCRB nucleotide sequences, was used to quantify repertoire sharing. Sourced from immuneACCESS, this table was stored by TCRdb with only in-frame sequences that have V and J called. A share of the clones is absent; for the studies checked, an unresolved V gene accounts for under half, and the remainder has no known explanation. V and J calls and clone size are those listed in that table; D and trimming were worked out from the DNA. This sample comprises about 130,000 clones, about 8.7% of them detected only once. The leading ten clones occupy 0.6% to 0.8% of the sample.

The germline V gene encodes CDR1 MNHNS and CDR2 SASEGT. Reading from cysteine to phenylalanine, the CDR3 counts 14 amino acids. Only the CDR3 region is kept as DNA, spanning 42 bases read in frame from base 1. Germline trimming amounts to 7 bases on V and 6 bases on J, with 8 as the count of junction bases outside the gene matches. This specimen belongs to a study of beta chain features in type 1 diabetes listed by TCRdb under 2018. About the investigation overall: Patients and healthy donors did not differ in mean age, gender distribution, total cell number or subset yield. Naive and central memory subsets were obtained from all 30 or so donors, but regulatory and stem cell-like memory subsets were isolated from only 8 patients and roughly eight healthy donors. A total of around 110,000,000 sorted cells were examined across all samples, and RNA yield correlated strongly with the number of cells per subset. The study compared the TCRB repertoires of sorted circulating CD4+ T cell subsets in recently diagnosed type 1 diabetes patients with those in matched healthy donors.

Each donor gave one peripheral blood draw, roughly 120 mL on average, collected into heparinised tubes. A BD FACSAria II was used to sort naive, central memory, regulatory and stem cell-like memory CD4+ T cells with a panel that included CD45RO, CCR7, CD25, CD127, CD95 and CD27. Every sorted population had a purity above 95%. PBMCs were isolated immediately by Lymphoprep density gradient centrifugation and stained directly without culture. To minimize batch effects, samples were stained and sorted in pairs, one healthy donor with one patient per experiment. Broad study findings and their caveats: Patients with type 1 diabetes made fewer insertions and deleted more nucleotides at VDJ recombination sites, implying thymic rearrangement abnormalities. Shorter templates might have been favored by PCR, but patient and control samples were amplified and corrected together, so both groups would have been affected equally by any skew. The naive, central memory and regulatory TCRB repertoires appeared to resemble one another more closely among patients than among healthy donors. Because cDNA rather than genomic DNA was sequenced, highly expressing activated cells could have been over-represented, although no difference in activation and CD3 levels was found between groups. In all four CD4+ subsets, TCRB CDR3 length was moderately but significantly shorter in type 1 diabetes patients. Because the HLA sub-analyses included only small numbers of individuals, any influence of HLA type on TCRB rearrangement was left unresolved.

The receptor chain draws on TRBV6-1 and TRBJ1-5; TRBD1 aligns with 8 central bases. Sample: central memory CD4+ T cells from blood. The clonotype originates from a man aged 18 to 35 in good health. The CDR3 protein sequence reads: CASTNGQGVQPQHF. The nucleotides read TGTGCCAGCACCAACGGACAGGGCGTTCAGCCCCAGCATTTT.